This T cell receptor (beta chain) was identified in a study of shared clonotypes between healthy human individuals. The V and J ends lost 10 bases and 7 bases, in that order; junction bases with no gene match: 15. Germline V gene data show CDR1 as MNHEY and CDR2 as SMNVEV (reference sequence). The CDR3 consists of 14 residues. About this clone itself: Its target is unknown.

Per the original methods: ImmunoSEQ sequences covered only the junction and lacked quality scores; filtering therefore differed. Assay: immunoSEQ multiplex PCR; the TCRdb copy retains only in-frame clones and omits some. V, J and clone size derive from that table, while D and trimming were established from the DNA sequence. The table includes approximately 590,000 clones, over 95% detected once. Broader study findings: Sharing across several donors was seen in roughly 5.2% of naive CD4 clonotypes. Sampling included only blood; tissue repertoires likely differ. Relative to their counterparts shared across all four donors, non-shared clonotypes exhibited diminished generation probabilities.

CD8 cells classed as naive were CD45RO-negative and positively selected for CCR7, excluding terminally differentiated effector memory CD45RA+ cells. The sequenced material came from naive CD8+ T cells sorted from blood. The source is a woman between 25 and 40 years old in good health. This chain uses TRBV27 with TRBJ2-5; 7 bases are a match to TRBD1. DNA for the CDR3: TGTGCCACCATGGGACAGAATAACCGGGGGACCCAGTACTTC. It yields the protein CATMGQNNRGTQYF.